The clone carrying this T cell receptor (beta chain) came up a few times. As yet, its antigen is unknown. This specimen belongs to a study of identical twins. V shed 7 bases and J 5 bases; nucleotides not matched to a gene: 17. CDR1 is LNHDA, CDR2 SQIVND, per germline (reference sequence). This CDR3 is 18 amino acids long. Study-level findings and limits: Conclusions rested on cross-sectional statistics rather than following the same donors. Abundant beta clonotypes from cord blood bore fewer insertions; memory repertoires lacked this pattern.

Unique molecular identifiers were in the cDNA, with template-switch universal primer binding. TCRdb used MiXCR to reprocess the 5' RACE reads, holding one entry per CDR3 protein. Of around 370,000 distinct CDR3 sequences in the sample, roughly 10% were seen once. This clonotype originated in a woman between 50 and 59 years old in good health. Sequencing used naive T cells sorted from blood. The chain joins TRBV19 to TRBJ2-2; 9 bases fit TRBD2. This chain's CDR3 is CASIDSGRGSGRTGELFF. The CDR3 bases are TGTGCCAGTATCGATTCGGGGCGGGGTAGCGGGAGAACCGGGGAGCTGTTTTTT.